This T cell receptor beta chain originates from a study of blood T cell repertoires in COVID-19. Study details: Italy, Spain and the United States were the sources of the convalescent and acute COVID-19 samples.

TCRdb keeps only in-frame clones here, not all; method: immunoSEQ multiplex PCR. This sample has roughly 230,000 clones; approximately 85% occur once, and the top ten carry 4% to 4.5%. V was cut by 4 bases and J by 4 bases, with 10 bases left in between. Germline V gene data show CDR1 as LGHDT and CDR2 as YNNKEL (reference sequence). This CDR3 comprises 13 residues. The sequenced sample was peripheral blood. The V call is TRBV3-1 (or the pseudogene TRBV3-2), the J call TRBJ1-1; maybe TRBD1 (5 bases). This TCR was recovered from a man in his fifties with acute or convalescent COVID-19. The chain's CDR3 is CASSPVGGTEAFF. The CDR3 bases are TGTGCCAGCAGCCCCGTGGGGGGCACTGAAGCTTTCTTT.